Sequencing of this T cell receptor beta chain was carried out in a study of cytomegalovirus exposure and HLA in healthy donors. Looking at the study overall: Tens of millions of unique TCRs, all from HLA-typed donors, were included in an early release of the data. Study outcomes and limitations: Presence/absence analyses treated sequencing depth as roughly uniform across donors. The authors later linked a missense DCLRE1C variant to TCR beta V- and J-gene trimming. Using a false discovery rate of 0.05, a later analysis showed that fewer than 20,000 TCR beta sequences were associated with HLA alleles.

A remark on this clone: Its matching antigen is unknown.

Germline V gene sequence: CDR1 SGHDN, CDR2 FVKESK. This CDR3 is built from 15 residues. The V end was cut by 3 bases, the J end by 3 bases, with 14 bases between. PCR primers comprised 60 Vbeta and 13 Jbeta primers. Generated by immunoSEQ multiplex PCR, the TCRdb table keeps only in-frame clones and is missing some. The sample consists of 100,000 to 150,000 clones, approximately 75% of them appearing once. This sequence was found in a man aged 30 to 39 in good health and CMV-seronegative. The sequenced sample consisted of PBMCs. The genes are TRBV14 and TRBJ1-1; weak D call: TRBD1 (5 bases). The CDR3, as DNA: TGTGCCAGCAGCCAGCCAGGGTTCGCGTACACTGAAGCTTTCTTT. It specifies CASSQPGFAYTEAFF.